Below, 16 T cell receptor beta chains from the same sample are listed, as sequenced in a study of CXCR3-negative and CXCR3-positive naive CD8 T cells. Study observations and caveats: CXCR3-expressing naive cells carried TRB CDR3s more hydrophobic than those of CXCR3-negative naive cells.

Antigens for these TCRs are unknown. The method, 5' RACE with UMI labels, was used to prepare the TRB cDNA libraries. Reanalyzing the 5' RACE reads, TCRdb keeps one entry per CDR3 protein, without DNA. The sample includes under 60,000 distinct CDR3 sequences. Sequencing was performed on naive CXCR3+ CD8+ T cells from blood. The subset is: CD45RO-CCR7+CD27+CD95- naive CD8+ T cells expressing CXCR3 (TNR3+). These receptor sequences come from a human donor in good health. Some clones in this sample may be carry-over from other donors' samples.

This rearrangement joins TRBV6-5 to TRBJ2-7. Germline loops: CDR1 MNHEY, CDR2 SVGAGI. This CDR3 region has 14 residues. The CDR3 here is CASSYRVEAYEQYF.

This chain joins TRBV6-2 or TRBV6-3 and TRBJ2-7; no DNA is available, so the TRBD1 call from TCRdb remains unchecked. The CDR3 extends over 14 amino acids. Germline V gene sequence: CDR1 MNHEY, CDR2 SVGEGT. Here the CDR3 reads CASIQPGQGYEQYF.

This chain links TRBV7-9 with TRBJ1-1; there is no DNA to check the TCRdb D call of TRBD1. CDR3 size: 13 residues. Germline CDR1 and CDR2: SEHNR and FQNEAQ (reference sequence). CDR3: CASNIPGSQEAFF.

The rearrangement joins TRBV7-3 to TRBJ2-3. From germline, CDR1 is SGHTA and CDR2 FQGTGA. The length of the CDR3 is 13 residues. CDR3 region: CASSLSGTDTQYF.

This chain links TRBV6-2 or TRBV6-3 with TRBJ2-7; TCRdb's assignment of TRBD1 cannot be checked, as there is no DNA. The CDR3 is made up of 14 amino acids. CDR1 is MNHEY and CDR2 is SVGEGT in the germline V gene. CDR3 sequence: CASTEGDIPYEQYF.

This chain uses TRBV7-9 with TRBJ2-1; with no DNA, the TCRdb D assignment of TRBD1 cannot be verified. The CDR3 runs to 13 residues. Germline V gene lookup returns CDR1 SEHNR and CDR2 FQNEAQ (reference sequence). The CDR3 sequence: CASRQAAYNEQFF.

The CDR3 region is CASSQVSAGGSSYEQYF. V gene TRBV4-3 combines with J gene TRBJ2-7; TCRdb's D call, TRBD2, is unchecked because there is no DNA. Germline CDR1 reads LGHNA; CDR2 reads YSLEER. The length of the CDR3 is 17 residues.

The rearrangement uses TRBV20-1 and TRBJ1-1; checking the TCRdb D call of TRBD1 is not possible without DNA. CDR1 and CDR2 (germline): DFQATT, SNEGSKA (reference sequence). CDR3 length equals 14 residues. CDR3 sequence reads: CSARTGERGTEAFF.

The J gene is TRBJ2-3, the V gene TRBV28; TCRdb outputs TRBD1, but without DNA this stays unchecked. Germline CDR1 is MDHEN and CDR2 is SYDVKM. The CDR3 contains 14 residues. CDR3 amino acids: CASSPVWPPDTQYF.

V usage is TRBV12-3 or TRBV12-4 and J usage is TRBJ2-3; TCRdb's assignment of TRBD2 cannot be checked, as there is no DNA. The CDR3 runs to 15 residues. CDR3 residues: CASSPPAGSTDTQYF.

CDR3 sequence reads: CASSPTRGGGETQYF. The chain joins TRBV7-2 to TRBJ2-5; with no DNA, the TCRdb D assignment of TRBD1 cannot be verified. Per the germline V gene, CDR1 is SGHTA and CDR2 is FQGNSA. The CDR3 length is 15 residues.

The V and J genes are TRBV2 and TRBJ1-4. The germline V gene encodes CDR1 SNHLY and CDR2 FYNNEI. This CDR3 contains 14 residues. This chain's CDR3 is CASRGFSTNEKLFF.

The chain couples TRBV4-3 to TRBJ1-6. Germline-derived CDR1 and CDR2 are LGHNA and YSLEER. The CDR3 totals 13 residues. CDR3 loop: CASSSEGNSPLHF.

V and J are TRBV21-1 and TRBJ1-2. TRBV21-1 is assigned pseudogene status. This CDR3 spans 16 amino acids. CDR3 residues: CASSKAPLGRWYGYTF.

This chain connects TRBV6-6 to TRBJ1-2; TCRdb designates TRBD1, a call that cannot be tested without DNA. From germline, CDR1 is MNHNY and CDR2 SVGAGI (reference sequence). The CDR3 has 15 amino acids. CDR3 sequence reads: CATMEGGSLSYGYTF.

The genes are TRBV7-2 and TRBJ2-1; the D call of TRBD2 rests on TCRdb alone, since no DNA is present to check it. From germline, CDR1 is SGHTA and CDR2 FQGNSA. This CDR3 has 16 amino acids. The CDR3 loop is CASSLGLAGVNNEQFF.